This T cell receptor (beta chain) was profiled in a study of CD8+ T cells in alopecia areata. Across the whole study: At a dose of 5 to 10 mg twice daily, oral tofacitinib was given to treated patients. Percentage of affected scalp area was the basis on which treated patients' severity was scored. Study findings and constraints: Tofacitinib produced a significant decrease in scalp clonality and in expanded CD8+ clones among the top 100. In lesional scalp, particularly from alopecia totalis/universalis, clonality was higher than in normal scalp.

Germline-derived CDR1 and CDR2 are SGHVS and FNYEAQ. The CDR3 sequence is 15 residues long. V gave up 1 base and J gave up 4 bases, with 13 bases separating them. The treatment: oral pan-JAK inhibitor, 5-10 mg twice daily. Extracted RNA was reverse transcribed, and the resulting cDNA served as sequencing template. Profiling relied on immunoSEQ multiplex PCR, and the TCRdb table lists in-frame clones only, not all of them. Of some 180,000 clones detected, 40% to 55% appear once; the ten largest clones hold roughly 9.1%. A remark on this clone: Its antigen remains unidentified.

V and J are TRBV7-6 and TRBJ2-5; D tentatively reads TRBD1 or TRBD2 (5 bases each). The clonotype originates from a human donor with alopecia areata. Sequencing was performed on CD8+ T cells sorted from blood, taken at week 52, from a patient treated with tofacitinib. The CDR3 loop reads CASSLVRGDLETQYF. In nucleotides, the CDR3 is TGTGCCAGCAGCTTAGTCAGAGGGGACCTAGAGACCCAGTACTTC. The full variable domain, in which reference TRBV7-6 and TRBJ2-5 provide the parts outside the CDR3, is GAGVSQSPRYKVTKRGQDVALRCDPISGHVSLYWYRQALGQGPEFLTYFNYEAQQDKSGLPNDRFSAERPEGSISTLTIQRTEQRDSAMYRCASSLVRGDLETQYFGPGTRLLVL.